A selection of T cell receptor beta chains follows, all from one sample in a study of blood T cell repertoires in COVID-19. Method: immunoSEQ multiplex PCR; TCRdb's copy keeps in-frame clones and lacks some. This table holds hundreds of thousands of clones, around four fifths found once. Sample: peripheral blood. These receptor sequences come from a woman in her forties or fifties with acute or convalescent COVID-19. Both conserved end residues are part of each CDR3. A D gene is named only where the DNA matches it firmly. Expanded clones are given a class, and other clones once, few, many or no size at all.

CASSARDRGPNEQFF	TGCGCCAGCAGCGCCCGGGACAGGGGCCCTAATGAGCAGTTCTTC	-	TRBJ2-1	TRBD1	TRBV5-1
CASSQDDRRGAFF	TGCGCCAGCAGCCAAGATGATCGCCGAGGGGCTTTCTTT	few	TRBJ1-1	-	TRBV4-1
CASSQSGPNYEQYF	TGTGCCAGCAGCCAAAGCGGCCCAAATTACGAGCAGTACTTC	-	TRBJ2-7	-	TRBV14
CASSVLRENTEAFF	TGTGCCAGCAGTGTTCTCAGGGAGAACACTGAAGCTTTCTTT	many	TRBJ1-1	-	TRBV2
CSVDRGNTEAFF	TGCAGCGTTGATAGGGGAAACACTGAAGCTTTCTTT	-	TRBJ1-1	-	TRBV29-1
CASSLGTGREQYF	TGCGCCAGCAGCTTGGGGACAGGGAGGGAGCAGTACTTC	-	TRBJ2-7	TRBD1	TRBV5-1
CASSREGTRVSYNEQFF	TGTGCCAGCAGCCGCGAAGGAACTAGAGTATCTTACAATGAGCAGTTCTTC	-	TRBJ2-1	-	TRBV4-2
CASSEDPGTYEQYF	TGTGCCAGCAGTGAAGATCCAGGGACCTACGAGCAGTACTTC	-	TRBJ2-7	-	TRBV6-1
CASSLLRQETQYF	TGTGCCAGCAGTCTCCTACGACAAGAGACCCAGTACTTC	-	TRBJ2-5	-	TRBV27
CAWSGTAGQAFF	TGTGCCTGGAGTGGGACAGCGGGACAAGCTTTCTTT	few	TRBJ1-1	-	TRBV30
CASSTGTAQETQYF	TGTGCCAGCAGCACCGGGACAGCACAAGAGACCCAGTACTTC	-	TRBJ2-5	TRBD1	TRBV28
CASSQDWQGGRTDTQYF	TGTGCCAGCAGCCAAGATTGGCAGGGAGGGAGGACAGATACGCAGTATTTT	-	TRBJ2-3	TRBD2	TRBV14
CASSLIDEQYF	TGTGCCAGCAGCTTAATCGACGAGCAGTACTTC	-	TRBJ2-7	-	TRBV5-6
CASSRRGLANEKLFF	TGTGCCAGCAGTCGAAGGGGGTTGGCTAATGAAAAACTGTTTTTT	-	TRBJ1-4	-	TRBV9
CASSSRWDSSISGANVLTF	TGTGCCAGCAGTTCCCGATGGGACAGCTCCATCTCTGGGGCCAACGTCCTGACTTTC	-	TRBJ2-6	TRBD1	TRBV27
CSVEDTTIGNTIYF	TGCAGCGTTGAAGATACGACAATTGGAAACACCATATATTTT	-	TRBJ1-3	-	TRBV29-1
CASSWAGGAGLNYNEQFF	TGTGCCAGCAGTTGGGCAGGGGGCGCGGGATTGAACTACAATGAGCAGTTCTTC	-	TRBJ2-1	TRBD1	TRBV27
CASSAVTSGRLDSYEQYF	TGTGCCAGTAGCGCTGTGACTAGCGGGAGGCTCGACTCCTACGAGCAGTACTTC	once	TRBJ2-7	TRBD2	TRBV19
CASRQGYGYTF	TGTGCCAGCCGACAGGGCTATGGCTACACCTTC	-	TRBJ1-2	TRBD1	TRBV28
CASSHRTGAYNEQFF	TGTGCCAGCAGCCACAGGACAGGGGCCTACAATGAGCAGTTCTTC	-	TRBJ2-1	TRBD1	TRBV7-2
CASSATARNQPQHF	TGTGCCAGCAGTGCGACAGCCCGGAATCAGCCCCAGCATTTT	once	TRBJ1-5	-	TRBV25-1
CASSQGGQGTNYGYTF	TGTGCCAGCAGCCAAGGTGGACAGGGAACTAACTATGGCTACACCTTC	once	TRBJ1-2	TRBD1	TRBV4-2
CASSLARFSGSQETQYF	TGCGCCAGCAGCTTGGCCAGGTTTAGCGGGAGTCAAGAGACCCAGTACTTC	-	TRBJ2-5	TRBD2	TRBV5-1
CASSLALRQGGEQYF	TGTGCCAGCAGCTTGGCCCTACGACAGGGGGGGGAGCAGTACTTC	-	TRBJ2-7	TRBD1	TRBV5-5
CASRLGQSATNEKLFF	TGTGCCAGCAGACTTGGACAGTCTGCAACTAATGAAAAACTGTTTTTT	-	TRBJ1-4	-	TRBV11-2
CASSPRVAGGQRETQYF	TGTGCCAGCAGCCCCCGAGTAGCGGGAGGGCAGCGAGAGACCCAGTACTTC	-	TRBJ2-5	TRBD2	TRBV7-9
CASSLGGSVNYGYTF	TGTGCCAGCAGCTTAGGAGGATCGGTTAACTATGGCTACACCTTC	once	TRBJ1-2	-	TRBV7-8
CASSLVRGIGEQYF	TGTGCCAGCAGCTTAGTCAGGGGGATCGGTGAGCAGTACTTC	-	TRBJ2-7	TRBD1	TRBV7-9
CASSLGGGPHYGYTF	TGTGCCAGCAGTTTAGGGGGCGGTCCGCACTATGGCTACACCTTC	-	TRBJ1-2	-	TRBV27